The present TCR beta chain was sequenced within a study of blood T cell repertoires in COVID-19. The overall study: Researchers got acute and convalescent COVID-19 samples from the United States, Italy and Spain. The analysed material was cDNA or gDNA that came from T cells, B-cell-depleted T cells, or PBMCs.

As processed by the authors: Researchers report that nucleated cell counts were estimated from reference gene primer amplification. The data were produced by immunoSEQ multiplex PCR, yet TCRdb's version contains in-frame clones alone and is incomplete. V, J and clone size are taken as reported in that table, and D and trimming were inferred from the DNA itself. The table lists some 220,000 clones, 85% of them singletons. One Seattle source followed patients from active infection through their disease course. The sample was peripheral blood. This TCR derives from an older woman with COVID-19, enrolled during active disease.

The CDR3 bases are TGTGCCAGCAGTTTTCTTGGCGGGAGGTATGATGAGCAGTTCTTC. The encoded protein is CASSFLGGRYDEQFF. This chain links TRBV27 with TRBJ2-1, with 8 nucleotides matching TRBD2. Germline assignment: CDR1 MNHEY and CDR2 SMNVEV (reference sequence). The V segment lost 3 bases and the J segment 8 bases; nucleotides outside the gene matches: 9. This CDR3 is 15 amino acids long.